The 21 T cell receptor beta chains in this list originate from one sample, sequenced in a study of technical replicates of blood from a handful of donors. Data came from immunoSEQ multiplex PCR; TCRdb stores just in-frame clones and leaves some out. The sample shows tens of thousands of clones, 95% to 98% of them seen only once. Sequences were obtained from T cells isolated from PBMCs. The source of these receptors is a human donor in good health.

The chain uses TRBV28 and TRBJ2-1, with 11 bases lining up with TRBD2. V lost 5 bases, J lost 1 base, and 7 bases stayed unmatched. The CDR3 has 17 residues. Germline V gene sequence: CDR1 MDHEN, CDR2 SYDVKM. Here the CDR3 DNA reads TGTGCCAGCAGTCCGCTACTAGCGGGAGAGTCCTACAATGAGCAGTTCTTC. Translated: CASSPLLAGESYNEQFF.

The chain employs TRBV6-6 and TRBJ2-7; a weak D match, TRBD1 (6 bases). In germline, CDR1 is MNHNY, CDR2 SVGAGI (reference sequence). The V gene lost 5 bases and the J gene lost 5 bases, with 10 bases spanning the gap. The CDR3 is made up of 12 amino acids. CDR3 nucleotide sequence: TGTGCCAGCAGTCCATACAGGGACGAGCAGTACTTC. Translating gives CASSPYRDEQYF.

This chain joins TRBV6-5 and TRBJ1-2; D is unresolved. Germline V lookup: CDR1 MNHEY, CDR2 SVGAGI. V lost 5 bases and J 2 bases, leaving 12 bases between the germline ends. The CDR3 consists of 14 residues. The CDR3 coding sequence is TGTGCCAGCAGTCCCCTCAGGAAAAACTATGGCTACACCTTC. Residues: CASSPLRKNYGYTF.

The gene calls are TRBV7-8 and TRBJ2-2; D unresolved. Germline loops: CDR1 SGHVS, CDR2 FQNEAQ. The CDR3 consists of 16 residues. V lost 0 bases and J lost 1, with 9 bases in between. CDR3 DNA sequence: TGTGCCAGCAGCTTAGCGCGGAGTCTGAACACCGGGGAGCTGTTTTTT. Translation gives CASSLARSLNTGELFF.

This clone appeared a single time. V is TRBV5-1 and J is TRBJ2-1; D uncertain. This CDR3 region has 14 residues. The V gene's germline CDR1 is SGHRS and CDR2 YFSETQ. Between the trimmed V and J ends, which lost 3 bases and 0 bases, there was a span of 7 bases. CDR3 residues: CASSSPVSYNEQFF. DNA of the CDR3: TGCGCCAGCAGCTCCCCTGTCTCCTACAATGAGCAGTTCTTC.

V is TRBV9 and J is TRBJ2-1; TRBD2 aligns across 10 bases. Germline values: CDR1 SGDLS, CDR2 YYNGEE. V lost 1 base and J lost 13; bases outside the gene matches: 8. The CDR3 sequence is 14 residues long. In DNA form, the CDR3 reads TGTGCCAGCAGCGTACACCGAGCGGGAGGGCATCAGTTCTTC. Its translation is CASSVHRAGGHQFF.

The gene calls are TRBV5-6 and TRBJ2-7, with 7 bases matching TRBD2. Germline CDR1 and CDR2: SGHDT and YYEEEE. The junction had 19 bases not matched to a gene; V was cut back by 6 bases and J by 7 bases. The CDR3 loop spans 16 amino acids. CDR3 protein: CASNPSGAPRVLEQYF. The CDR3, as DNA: TGTGCCAGCAACCCGAGCGGGGCACCCCGCGTTCTGGAGCAGTACTTC.

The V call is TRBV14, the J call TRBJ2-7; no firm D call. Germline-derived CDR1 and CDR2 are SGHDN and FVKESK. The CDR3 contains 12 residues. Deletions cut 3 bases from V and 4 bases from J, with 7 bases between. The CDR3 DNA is TGTGCCAGCAGCCAGACTGGGTACGAGCAGTACTTC. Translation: CASSQTGYEQYF.

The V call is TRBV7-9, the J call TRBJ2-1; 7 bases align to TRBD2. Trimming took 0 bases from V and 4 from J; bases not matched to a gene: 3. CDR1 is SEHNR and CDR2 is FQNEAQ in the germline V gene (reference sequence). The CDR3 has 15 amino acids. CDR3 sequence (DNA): TGTGCCAGCAGCTTAGCGGCGGGGGTTTACAATGAGCAGTTCTTC. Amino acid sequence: CASSLAAGVYNEQFF.

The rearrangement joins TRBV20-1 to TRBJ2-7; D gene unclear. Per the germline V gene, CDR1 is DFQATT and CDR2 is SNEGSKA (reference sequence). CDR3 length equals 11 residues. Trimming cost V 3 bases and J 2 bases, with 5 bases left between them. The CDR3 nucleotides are TGCAGTGCTAGGGCAACCTACGAGCAGTACTTC. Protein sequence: CSARATYEQYF.

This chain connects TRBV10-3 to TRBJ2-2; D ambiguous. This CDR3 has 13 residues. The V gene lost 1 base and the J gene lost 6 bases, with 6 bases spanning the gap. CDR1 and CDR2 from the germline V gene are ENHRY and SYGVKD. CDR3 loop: CAISEFEAGELFF. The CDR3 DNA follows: TGTGCCATCAGTGAGTTCGAGGCCGGGGAGCTGTTTTTT.

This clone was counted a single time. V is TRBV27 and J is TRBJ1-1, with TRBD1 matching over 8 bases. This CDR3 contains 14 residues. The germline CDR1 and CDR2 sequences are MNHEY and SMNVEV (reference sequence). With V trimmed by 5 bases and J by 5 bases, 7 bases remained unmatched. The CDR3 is CASSISTGGTEAFF. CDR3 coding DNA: TGTGCCAGCAGTATCTCCACAGGGGGGACTGAAGCTTTCTTT.

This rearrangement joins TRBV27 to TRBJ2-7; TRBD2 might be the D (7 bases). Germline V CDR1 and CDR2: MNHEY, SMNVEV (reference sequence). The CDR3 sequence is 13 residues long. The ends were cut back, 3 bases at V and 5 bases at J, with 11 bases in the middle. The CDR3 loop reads CASSFGGPNEQYF. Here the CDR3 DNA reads TGTGCCAGCAGTTTCGGGGGGCCCAACGAGCAGTACTTC.

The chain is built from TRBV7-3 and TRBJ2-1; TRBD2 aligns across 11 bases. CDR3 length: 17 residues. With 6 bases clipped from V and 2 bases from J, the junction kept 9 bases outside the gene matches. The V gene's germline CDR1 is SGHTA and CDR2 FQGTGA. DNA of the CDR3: TGTGCCAGCAGACTTAGAGGACTAGCGGGCACCTACAATGAGCAGTTCTTC. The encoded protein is CASRLRGLAGTYNEQFF.

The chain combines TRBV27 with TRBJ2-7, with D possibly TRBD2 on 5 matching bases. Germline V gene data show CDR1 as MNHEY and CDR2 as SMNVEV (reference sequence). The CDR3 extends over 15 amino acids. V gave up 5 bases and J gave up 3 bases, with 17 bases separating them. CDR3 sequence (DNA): TGTGCCAGCAGTACCTACAGAGGGCCGAGCTACGAGCAGTACTTC. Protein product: CASSTYRGPSYEQYF.

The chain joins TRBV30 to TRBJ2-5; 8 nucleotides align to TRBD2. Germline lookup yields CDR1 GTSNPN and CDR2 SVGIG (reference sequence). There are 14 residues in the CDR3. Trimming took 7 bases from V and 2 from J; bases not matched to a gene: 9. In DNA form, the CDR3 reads TGTGCCTCCACAACTAGCGGATCACAAGAGACCCAGTACTTC. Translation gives CASTTSGSQETQYF.

The CDR3, as DNA: TGTGCCAGCAGTCCCCTCACTTTCACAGATACGCAGTATTTT. Translating gives CASSPLTFTDTQYF. The chain joins TRBV2 to TRBJ2-3; no firm D call. V was pared by 5 bases and J by 2 bases, with 11 bases between. CDR3 length: 14 amino acids. Germline CDR1 reads SNHLY; CDR2 reads FYNNEI.

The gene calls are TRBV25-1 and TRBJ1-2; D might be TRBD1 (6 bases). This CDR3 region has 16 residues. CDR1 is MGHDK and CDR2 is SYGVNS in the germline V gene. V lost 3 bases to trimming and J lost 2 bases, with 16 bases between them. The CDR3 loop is CASSESQGTGNYGYTF. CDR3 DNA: TGTGCCAGCAGTGAGTCACAGGGCACGGGGAACTATGGCTACACCTTC.

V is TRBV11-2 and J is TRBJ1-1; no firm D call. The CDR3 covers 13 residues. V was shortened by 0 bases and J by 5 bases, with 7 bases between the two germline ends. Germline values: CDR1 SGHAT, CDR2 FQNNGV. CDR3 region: CASSLDLGTEAFF. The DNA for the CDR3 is TGTGCCAGCAGCTTAGATCTCGGGACTGAAGCTTTCTTT.

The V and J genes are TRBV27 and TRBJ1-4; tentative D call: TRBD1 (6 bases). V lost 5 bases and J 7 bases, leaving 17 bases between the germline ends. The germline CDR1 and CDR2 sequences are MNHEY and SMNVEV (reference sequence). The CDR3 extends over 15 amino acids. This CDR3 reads CASSPGGRPGEKLFF. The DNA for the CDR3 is TGTGCCAGCAGTCCGGGGGGCAGGCCTGGTGAAAAACTGTTTTTT. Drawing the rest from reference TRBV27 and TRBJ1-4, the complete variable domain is EAQVTQNPRYLITVTGKKLTVTCSQNMNHEYMSWYRQDPGLGLRQIYYSMNVEVTDKGDVPEGYKVSRKEKRNFPLILESPSPNQTSLYFCASSPGGRPGEKLFFGSGTQLSVL.

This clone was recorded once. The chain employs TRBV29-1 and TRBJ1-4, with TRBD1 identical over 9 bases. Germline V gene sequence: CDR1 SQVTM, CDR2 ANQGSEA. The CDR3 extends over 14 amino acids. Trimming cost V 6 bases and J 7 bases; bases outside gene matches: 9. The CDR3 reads CSVEIRDRVEKLFF. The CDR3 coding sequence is TGCAGCGTCGAGATCCGGGACAGGGTTGAAAAACTGTTTTTT.